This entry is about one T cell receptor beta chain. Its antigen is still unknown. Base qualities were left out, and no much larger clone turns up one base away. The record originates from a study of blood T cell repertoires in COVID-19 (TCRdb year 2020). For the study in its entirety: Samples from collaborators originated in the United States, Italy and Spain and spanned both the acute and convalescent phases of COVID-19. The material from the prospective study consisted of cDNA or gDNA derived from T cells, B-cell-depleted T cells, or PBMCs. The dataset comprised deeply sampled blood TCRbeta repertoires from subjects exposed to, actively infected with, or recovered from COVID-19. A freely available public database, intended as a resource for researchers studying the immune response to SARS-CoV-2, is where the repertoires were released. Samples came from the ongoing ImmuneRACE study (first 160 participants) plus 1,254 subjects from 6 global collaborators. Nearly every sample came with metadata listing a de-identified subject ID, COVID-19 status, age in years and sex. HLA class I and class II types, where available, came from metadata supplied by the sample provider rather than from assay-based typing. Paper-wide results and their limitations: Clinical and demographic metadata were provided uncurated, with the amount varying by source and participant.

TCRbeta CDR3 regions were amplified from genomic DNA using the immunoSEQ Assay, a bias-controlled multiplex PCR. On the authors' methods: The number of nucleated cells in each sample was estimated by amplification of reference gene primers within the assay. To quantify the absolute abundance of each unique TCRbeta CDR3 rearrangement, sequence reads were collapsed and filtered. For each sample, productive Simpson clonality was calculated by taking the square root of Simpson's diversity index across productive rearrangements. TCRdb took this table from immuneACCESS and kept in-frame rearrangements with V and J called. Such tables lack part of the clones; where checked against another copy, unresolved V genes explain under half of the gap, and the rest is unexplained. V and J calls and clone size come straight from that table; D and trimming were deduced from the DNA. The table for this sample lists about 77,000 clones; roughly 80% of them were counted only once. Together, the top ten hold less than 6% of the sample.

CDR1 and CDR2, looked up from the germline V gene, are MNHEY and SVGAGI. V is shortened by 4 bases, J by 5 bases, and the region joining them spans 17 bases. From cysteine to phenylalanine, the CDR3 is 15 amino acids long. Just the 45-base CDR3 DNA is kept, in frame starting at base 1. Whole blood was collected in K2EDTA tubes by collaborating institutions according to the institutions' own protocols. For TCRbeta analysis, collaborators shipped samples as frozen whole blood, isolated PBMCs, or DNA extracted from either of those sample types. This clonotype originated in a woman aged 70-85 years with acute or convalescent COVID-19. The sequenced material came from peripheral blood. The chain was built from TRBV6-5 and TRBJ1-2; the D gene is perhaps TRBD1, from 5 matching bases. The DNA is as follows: TGTGCCAGCAGTTCTCTCTCCAGGGATATTTATGGCTACACCTTC. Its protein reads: CASSSLSRDIYGYTF.